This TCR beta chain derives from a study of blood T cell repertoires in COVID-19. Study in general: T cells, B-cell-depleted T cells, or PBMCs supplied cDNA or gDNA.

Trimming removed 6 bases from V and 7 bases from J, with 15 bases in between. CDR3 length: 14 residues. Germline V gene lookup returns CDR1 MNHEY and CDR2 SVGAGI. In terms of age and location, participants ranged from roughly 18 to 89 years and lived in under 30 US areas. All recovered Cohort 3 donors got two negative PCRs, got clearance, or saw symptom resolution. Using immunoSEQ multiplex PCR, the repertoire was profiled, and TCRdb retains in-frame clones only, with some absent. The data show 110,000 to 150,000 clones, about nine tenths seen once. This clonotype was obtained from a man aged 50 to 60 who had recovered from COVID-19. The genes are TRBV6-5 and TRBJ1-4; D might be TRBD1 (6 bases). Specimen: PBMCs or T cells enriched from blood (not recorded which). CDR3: CASRKGVGSEKLFF. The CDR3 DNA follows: TGTGCCAGCAGGAAGGGGGTGGGTTCTGAAAAACTGTTTTTT.